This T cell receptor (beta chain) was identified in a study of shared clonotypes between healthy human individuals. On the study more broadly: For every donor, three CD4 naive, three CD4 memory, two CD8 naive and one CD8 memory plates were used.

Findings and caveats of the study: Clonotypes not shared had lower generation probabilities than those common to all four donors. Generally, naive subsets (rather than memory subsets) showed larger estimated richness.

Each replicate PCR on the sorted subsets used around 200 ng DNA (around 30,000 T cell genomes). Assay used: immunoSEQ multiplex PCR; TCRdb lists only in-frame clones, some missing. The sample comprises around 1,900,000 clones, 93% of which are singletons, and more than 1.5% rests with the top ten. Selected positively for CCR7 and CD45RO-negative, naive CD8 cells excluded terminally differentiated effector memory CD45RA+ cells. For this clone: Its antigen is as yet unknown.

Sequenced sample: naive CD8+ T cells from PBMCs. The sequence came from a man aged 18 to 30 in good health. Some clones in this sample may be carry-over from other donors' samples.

The chain's CDR3 is CASSSWGGGTEAFF. The CDR3 region has the DNA TGTGCCAGCAGTTCCTGGGGTGGGGGCACCGAAGCTTTCTTT. The chain combines TRBV27 with TRBJ1-1; weak D call: TRBD1 (6 bases). The germline gives CDR1 MNHEY, CDR2 SMNVEV (reference sequence). V was cut by 4 bases and J by 8 bases, with 17 bases left in between. The CDR3 is 14 amino acids.